This passage covers 14 T cell receptor beta chains from one sample sequenced in a study of CD8+CD57+ T cells in acquired aplastic anemia. Patients included in sequencing had previously demonstrated CD8+CD57+ cell expansion by flow cytometry. The study profiled TCR beta VDJ and CDR3 using genomic DNA as template. TCRdb passed the reads through MiXCR, listing each CDR3 protein once. The sample comprises hundreds of thousands of distinct CDR3 sequences, under 55% of which are singletons, and about 20% rests with the top ten. The sequenced sample was sorted CD4+, CD8+, or CD8+CD57+ T cells (not recorded which) from PBMCs. The receptor set was obtained from a human donor with aplastic anemia.

This sequence joins TRBV12-3 or TRBV12-4 and TRBJ2-7; 10 bases match TRBD2. The CDR3 sequence is 15 residues long. V was pared by 5 bases and J by 2 bases, with 6 bases of the junction left unmatched. The CDR3 reads CASSLGAGGTYEQYF. CDR3 bases: TGTGCCAGCAGTCTAGGAGCGGGGGGGACCTACGAGCAGTACTTC.

This chain uses TRBV15 with TRBJ2-5; TRBD2 aligns across 8 bases. Looked up from germline, CDR1 is LNHNV and CDR2 is YYDKDF (reference sequence). CDR3 length: 14 residues. Trimming cost V 4 bases and J 3 bases; bases outside gene matches: 4. The CDR3 region is CATSTGLAEETQYF. The CDR3 region has the DNA TGTGCCACCAGCACAGGACTAGCAGAAGAGACCCAGTACTTC.

This clonotype has at least ten counts. A much more abundant neighbour one base away suggests this may be a read error. This chain links TRBV25-1 with TRBJ2-5, with a tentative D call TRBD2 (6 bases). The CDR3 has 15 amino acids. Trimming stripped 1 base from V and 4 bases from J, with 13 bases between. Per germline, CDR1 MGHDK and CDR2 SYGVNS. CDR3 DNA: TGTGCCAGCAGTGAATCGCGGGGAGGTTCAGAGACCCAGTACTTC. Its translation is CASSESRGGSETQYF.

The V call is TRBV20-1, the J call TRBJ2-3; 8 bases line up with TRBD2. CDR1 is DFQATT and CDR2 is SNEGSKA in the germline V gene (reference sequence). CDR3 length equals 16 residues. Trimming removed 7 bases from V and 1 base from J; junction bases left unmatched: 13. For the CDR3, the DNA is TGCAGTGTCGGGGGGGGGGGCCTGAAACGCACAGATACGCAGTATTTT. Its protein is CSVGGGGLKRTDTQYF.

The table lists this clonotype with a count of one. This may be a read error, as it is one base from a much larger clone. The V call is TRBV28, the J call TRBJ2-7; 7 bases agree with TRBD1. The germline gives CDR1 MDHEN, CDR2 SYDVKM. The CDR3 loop spans 15 amino acids. CDR3 DNA sequence: TGTGCCAACAGTACTACAGGGGTAGGGGCCTACGAGCAGTACTTC. Translated, it gives CANSTTGVGAYEQYF. Looking up the rest from reference TRBV28 and TRBJ2-7 gives the full variable domain: DVKVTQSSRYLVKRTGEKVFLECVQDMDHENMFWYRQDPGLGLRLIYFSYDVKMKEKGDIPEGYSVSREKKERFSLILESASTNQTSMYLCANSTTGVGAYEQYFGPGTRLTVT.

This clonotype appeared a few times. The chain carries TRBV29-1 and TRBJ2-7; the match to TRBD2 covers 7 bases. The germline V gene encodes CDR1 SQVTM and CDR2 ANQGSEA. V trimming: 6 bases; J trimming: 7 bases; junction bases outside the gene matches: 9. The CDR3 totals 12 residues. The CDR3, as DNA: TGCAGCGTGGGGGGGGGAGCGGGGGAGCAGTACTTC. Its translation: CSVGGGAGEQYF.

This chain links TRBV7-8 with TRBJ2-1, with 10 positions matching TRBD1. The J segment lost 8 bases and the V segment lost 3 bases, leaving 16 bases of the junction unmatched. The CDR3 is 18 amino acids. Germline CDR1 reads SGHVS; CDR2 reads FQNEAQ. The CDR3 DNA is TGTGCCAGCAGCTTTACGACAGGGGGCGTAGAAACCGGGGATGAGCAGTTCTTC. Translated, it gives CASSFTTGGVETGDEQFF.

This clonotype was recorded many times. The chain links TRBV4-1 to TRBJ2-7, with 9 bases matching TRBD1. The CDR3 covers 15 residues. CDR1 is MGHRA, CDR2 YSYEKL, per germline. V lost 3 bases and J lost 6; bases outside the gene matches: 9. This CDR3 is CASSQGGTGLFEQYF. CDR3 bases: TGCGCCAGCAGCCAGGGCGGGACAGGGCTGTTCGAGCAGTACTTC.

Points on this clonotype: The junction and the germline gene differ at one end; a read error may be behind it. The V gene is TRBV15, the J gene TRBJ1-5; no clear D. This CDR3 region has 13 residues. Germline assignment: CDR1 LNHNV and CDR2 YYDKDF (reference sequence). This CDR3 is CATSRNSSQPQHF. In DNA, the CDR3 is TGTGCCACCAGCAGAAATAGCAGTCAGCCCCAGCATTTT.

The CDR3 coding sequence is TGCGCCAGCAGTGAGGTAGGAAGCAATCAGCCCCAGCATTTT. It codes for CASSEVGSNQPQHF. The chain has TRBV10-2 and TRBJ1-5; D call uncertain. This CDR3 contains 14 residues. V lost 2 bases and J lost 1, with 6 bases in between. The germline V gene encodes CDR1 WSHSY and CDR2 SAAADI.

The chain has TRBV3-1 and TRBJ2-7, with TRBD1 identical over 9 bases. The CDR3 loop spans 16 amino acids. Germline V gene data show CDR1 as LGHDT and CDR2 as YNNKEL (reference sequence). The ends lost 1 base at V and 3 bases at J; junction bases unmatched: 7. The CDR3 here is CASSQAWGTGNYEQYF. The DNA for the CDR3 is TGTGCCAGCAGCCAAGCCTGGGGGACAGGGAACTACGAGCAGTACTTC.

For this clonotype: This may be a read error, as it is one base from a much larger clone. Given the absence of the conserved phenylalanine or tryptophan at the CDR3 end, a read error is likely. The V and J genes are TRBV2 and TRBJ2-2; D unclear. V lost 5 bases to trimming and J lost 4 bases, with 14 bases between them. Germline CDR1 is SNHLY and CDR2 is FYNNEI. This CDR3 is 15 amino acids long. The CDR3 sequence is CASSPSRVRTGELFL. The CDR3 DNA is TGTGCCAGCAGTCCCAGTCGAGTCCGCACCGGGGAGCTGTTTCTT.

This clonotype was counted only a few times. The rearrangement links TRBV30 to TRBJ1-1, with D possibly TRBD1 on 5 matching bases. The V gene's germline CDR1 is GTSNPN and CDR2 SVGIG (reference sequence). Trimming left V 2 bases short and J 1 base short, with 11 bases between. The CDR3 is 14 amino acids. The CDR3, as DNA: TGTGCCTGGAGTAGGGACTCTGGGAACACTGAAGCTTTCTTT. Translation: CAWSRDSGNTEAFF. Full variable domain (rest looked up from reference TRBV30 and TRBJ1-1): SQTIHQWPATLVQPVGSPLSLECTVEGTSNPNLYWYRQAAGRGLQLLFYSVGIGQISSEVPQNLSASRPQDRQFILSSKKLLLSDSGFYLCAWSRDSGNTEAFFGQGTRLTVV.

This chain connects TRBV7-8 to TRBJ2-7, with D possibly TRBD2 on 6 matching bases. CDR1 is SGHVS, CDR2 FQNEAQ, per germline. CDR3 length: 16 residues. Trimming shortened V by 5 bases and J by 2 bases, and 19 bases separated the two germline ends. The CDR3 DNA follows: TGTGCCAGCAGCCGGAAGGGAGGCGGGGCGGCCTACGAGCAGTACTTC. It translates to CASSRKGGGAAYEQYF.